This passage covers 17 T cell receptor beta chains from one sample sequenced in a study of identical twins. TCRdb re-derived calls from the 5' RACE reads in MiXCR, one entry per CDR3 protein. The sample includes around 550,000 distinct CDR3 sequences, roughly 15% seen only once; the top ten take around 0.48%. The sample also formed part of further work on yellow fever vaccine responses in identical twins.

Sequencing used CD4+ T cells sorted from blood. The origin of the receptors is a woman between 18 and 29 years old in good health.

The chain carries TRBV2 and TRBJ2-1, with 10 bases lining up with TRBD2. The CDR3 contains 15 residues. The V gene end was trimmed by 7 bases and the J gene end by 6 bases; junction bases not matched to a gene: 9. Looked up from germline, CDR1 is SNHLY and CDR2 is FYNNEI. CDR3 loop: CASKSLAGVGNEQFF. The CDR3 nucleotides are TGTGCCAGCAAGTCGCTAGCGGGAGTCGGCAATGAGCAGTTCTTC.

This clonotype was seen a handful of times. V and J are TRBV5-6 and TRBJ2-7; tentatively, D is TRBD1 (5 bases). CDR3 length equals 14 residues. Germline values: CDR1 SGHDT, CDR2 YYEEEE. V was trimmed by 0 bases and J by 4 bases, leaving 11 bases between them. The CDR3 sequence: CASSLDRLPYEQYF. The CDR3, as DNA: TGTGCCAGCAGCTTGGACAGGTTGCCATACGAGCAGTACTTC.

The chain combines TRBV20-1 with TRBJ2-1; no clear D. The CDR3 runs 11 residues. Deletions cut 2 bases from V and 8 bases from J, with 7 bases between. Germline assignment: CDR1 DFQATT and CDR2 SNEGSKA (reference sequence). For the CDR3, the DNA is TGCAGTGCTAGAAAAACGGATGAGCAGTTCTTC. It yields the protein CSARKTDEQFF.

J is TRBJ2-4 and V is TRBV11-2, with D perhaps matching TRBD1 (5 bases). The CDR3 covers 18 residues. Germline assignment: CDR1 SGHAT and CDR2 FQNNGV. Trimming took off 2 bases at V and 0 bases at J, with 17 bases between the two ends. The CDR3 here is CASSLSLDRTLAKNIQYF. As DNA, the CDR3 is TGTGCCAGCAGCTTAAGTCTTGATCGGACACTAGCCAAAAACATTCAGTACTTC.

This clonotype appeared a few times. CDR3 DNA: TGTGCCAGCAGCTTTTCTGTCGGGAGGGGATACAATGAGCAGTTCTTC. Translated: CASSFSVGRGYNEQFF. The genes are TRBV7-2 and TRBJ2-1; 8 positions match TRBD2. V shed 3 bases and J 4 bases; nucleotides not matched to a gene: 8. Germline V gene data show CDR1 as SGHTA and CDR2 as FQGNSA. The length of the CDR3 is 16 residues.

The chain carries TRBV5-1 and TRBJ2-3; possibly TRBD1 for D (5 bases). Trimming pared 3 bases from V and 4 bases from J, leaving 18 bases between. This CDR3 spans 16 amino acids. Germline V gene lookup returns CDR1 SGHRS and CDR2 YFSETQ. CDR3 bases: TGCGCCAGCAGCTCAACTATCGACATGGGGCCAGATACGCAGTATTTT. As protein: CASSSTIDMGPDTQYF.

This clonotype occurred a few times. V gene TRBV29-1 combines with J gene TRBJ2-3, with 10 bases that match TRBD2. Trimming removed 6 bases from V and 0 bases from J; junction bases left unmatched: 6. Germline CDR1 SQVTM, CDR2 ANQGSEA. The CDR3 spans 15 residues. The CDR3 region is CSVRTSGISTDTQYF. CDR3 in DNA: TGCAGCGTCCGAACTAGCGGGATAAGCACAGATACGCAGTATTTT.

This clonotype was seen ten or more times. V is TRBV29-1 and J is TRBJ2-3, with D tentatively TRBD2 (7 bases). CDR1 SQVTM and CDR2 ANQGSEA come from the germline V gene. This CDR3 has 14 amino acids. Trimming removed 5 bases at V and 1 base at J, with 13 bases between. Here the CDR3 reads CSVLLGGGTDTQYF. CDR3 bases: TGCAGCGTTCTGCTAGGGGGGGGCACAGATACGCAGTATTTT.

Here the CDR3 reads CASSQGTGNSYEQYF. CDR3 in DNA: TGTGCCAGCAGCCAAGGGACAGGAAACTCCTACGAGCAGTACTTC. This chain joins TRBV3-1 and TRBJ2-7, with 7 bases that match TRBD1. V trimming: 1 base; J trimming: 0 bases; junction bases outside the gene matches: 3. Germline V gene data show CDR1 as LGHDT and CDR2 as YNNKEL (reference sequence). There are 15 residues in the CDR3.

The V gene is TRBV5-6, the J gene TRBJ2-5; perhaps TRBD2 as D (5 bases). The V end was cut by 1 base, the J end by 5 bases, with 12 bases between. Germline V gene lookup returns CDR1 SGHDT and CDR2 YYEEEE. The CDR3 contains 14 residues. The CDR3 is CASSLRSKRETQYF. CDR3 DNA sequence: TGTGCCAGCAGCTTGCGGTCCAAGCGGGAGACCCAGTACTTC.

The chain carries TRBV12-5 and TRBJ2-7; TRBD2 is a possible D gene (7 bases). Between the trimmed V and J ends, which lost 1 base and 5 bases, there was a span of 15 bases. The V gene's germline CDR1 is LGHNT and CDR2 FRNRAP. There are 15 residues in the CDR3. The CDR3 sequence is CASGLGWEGGNEQYF. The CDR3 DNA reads TGTGCTAGTGGTTTGGGGTGGGAGGGGGGAAACGAGCAGTACTTC.

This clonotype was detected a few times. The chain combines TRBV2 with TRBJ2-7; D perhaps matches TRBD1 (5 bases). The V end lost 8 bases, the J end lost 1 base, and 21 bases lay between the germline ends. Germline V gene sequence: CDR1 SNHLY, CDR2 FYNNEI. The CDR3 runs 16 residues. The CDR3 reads CASEKVKQKGSYEQYV. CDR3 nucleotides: TGTGCCAGCGAAAAAGTCAAACAAAAGGGGTCCTACGAGCAGTACGTC.

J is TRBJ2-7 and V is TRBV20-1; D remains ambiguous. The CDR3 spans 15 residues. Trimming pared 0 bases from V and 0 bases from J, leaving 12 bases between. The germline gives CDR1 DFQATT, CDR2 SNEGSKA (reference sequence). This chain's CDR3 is CSARDALRSSYEQYF. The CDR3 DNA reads TGCAGTGCTAGAGATGCCCTGAGGAGCTCCTACGAGCAGTACTTC.

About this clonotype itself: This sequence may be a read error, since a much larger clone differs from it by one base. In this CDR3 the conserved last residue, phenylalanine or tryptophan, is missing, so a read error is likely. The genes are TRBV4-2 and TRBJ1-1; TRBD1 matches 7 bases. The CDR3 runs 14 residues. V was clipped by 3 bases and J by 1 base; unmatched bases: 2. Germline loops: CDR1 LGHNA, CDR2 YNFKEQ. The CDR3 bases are TGTGCCAGCAGCCATGGGACAGCGAACACTGAAGCTTTCATT. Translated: CASSHGTANTEAFI.

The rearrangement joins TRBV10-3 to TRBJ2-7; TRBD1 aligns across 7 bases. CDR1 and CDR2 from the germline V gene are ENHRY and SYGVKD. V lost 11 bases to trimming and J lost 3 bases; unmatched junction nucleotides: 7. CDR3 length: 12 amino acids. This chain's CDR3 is CASRGTDYEQYV. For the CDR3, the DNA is TGTGCCTCAAGGGGGACAGACTACGAGCAGTACGTC.

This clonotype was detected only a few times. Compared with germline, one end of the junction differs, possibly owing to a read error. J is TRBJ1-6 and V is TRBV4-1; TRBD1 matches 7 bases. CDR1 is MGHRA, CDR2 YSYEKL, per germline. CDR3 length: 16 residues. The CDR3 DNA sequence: TGCGCCAGCAGCCAACCGGTCTCGACAGGGAGCTCGGCCCTCCATTTT. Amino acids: CASSQPVSTGSSALHF.

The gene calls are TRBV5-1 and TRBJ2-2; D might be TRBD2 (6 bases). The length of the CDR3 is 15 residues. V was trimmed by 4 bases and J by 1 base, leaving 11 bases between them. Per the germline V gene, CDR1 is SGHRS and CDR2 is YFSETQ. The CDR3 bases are TGCGCCAGCAGCGCCGGGACTCAGAACACCGGGGAGCTGTTTTTT. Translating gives CASSAGTQNTGELFF.